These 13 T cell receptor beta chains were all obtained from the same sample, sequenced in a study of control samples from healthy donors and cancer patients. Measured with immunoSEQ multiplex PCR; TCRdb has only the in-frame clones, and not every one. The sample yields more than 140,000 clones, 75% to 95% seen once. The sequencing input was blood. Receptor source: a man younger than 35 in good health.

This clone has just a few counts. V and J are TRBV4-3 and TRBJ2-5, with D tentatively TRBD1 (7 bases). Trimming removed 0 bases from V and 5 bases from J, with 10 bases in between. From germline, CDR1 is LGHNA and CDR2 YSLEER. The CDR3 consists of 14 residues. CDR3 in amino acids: CASSQDPGGETQYF. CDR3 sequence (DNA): TGCGCCAGCAGCCAAGATCCAGGGGGGGAGACCCAGTACTTC.

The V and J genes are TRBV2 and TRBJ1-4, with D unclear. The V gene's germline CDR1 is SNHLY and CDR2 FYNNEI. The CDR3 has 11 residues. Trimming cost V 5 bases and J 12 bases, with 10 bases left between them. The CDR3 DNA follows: TGTGCCAGCAGTCGCGTGGTGGAACTGTTTTTT. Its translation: CASSRVVELFF.

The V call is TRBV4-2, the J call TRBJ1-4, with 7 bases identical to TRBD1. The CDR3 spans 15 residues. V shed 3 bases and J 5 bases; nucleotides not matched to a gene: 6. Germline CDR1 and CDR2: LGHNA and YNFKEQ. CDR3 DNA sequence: TGTGCCAGCAGCCAGTCGACAGGGATAAATGAAAAACTGTTTTTT. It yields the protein CASSQSTGINEKLFF.

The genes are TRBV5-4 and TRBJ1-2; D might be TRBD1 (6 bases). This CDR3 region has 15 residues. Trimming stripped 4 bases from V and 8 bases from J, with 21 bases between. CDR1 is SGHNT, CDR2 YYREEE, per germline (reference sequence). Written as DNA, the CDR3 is TGTGCCAGCAGCCCTGCTCCGGGACAACGGCGGGGCTACACCTTC. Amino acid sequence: CASSPAPGQRRGYTF.

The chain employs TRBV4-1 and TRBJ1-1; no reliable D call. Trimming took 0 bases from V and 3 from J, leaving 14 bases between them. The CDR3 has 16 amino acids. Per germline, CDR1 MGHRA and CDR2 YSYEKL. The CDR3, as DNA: TGCGCCAGCAGCCAAGATTTAGGCAGGCGTCACACTGAAGCTTTCTTT. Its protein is CASSQDLGRRHTEAFF.

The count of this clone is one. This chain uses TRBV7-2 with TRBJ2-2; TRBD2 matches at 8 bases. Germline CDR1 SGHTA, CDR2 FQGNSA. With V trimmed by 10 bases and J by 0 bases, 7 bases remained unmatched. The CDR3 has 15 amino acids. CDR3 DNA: TGTGCCACCCACCGGACTAGCTCGAACACCGGGGAGCTGTTTTTT. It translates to CATHRTSSNTGELFF.

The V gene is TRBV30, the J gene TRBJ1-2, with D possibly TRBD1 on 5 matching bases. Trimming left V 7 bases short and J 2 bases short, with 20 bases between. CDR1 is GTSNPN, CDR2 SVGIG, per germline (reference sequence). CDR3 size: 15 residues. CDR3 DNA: TGTGCCTCCACCCGTGGTGGGACCGGGAACTATGGCTACACCTTC. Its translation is CASTRGGTGNYGYTF.

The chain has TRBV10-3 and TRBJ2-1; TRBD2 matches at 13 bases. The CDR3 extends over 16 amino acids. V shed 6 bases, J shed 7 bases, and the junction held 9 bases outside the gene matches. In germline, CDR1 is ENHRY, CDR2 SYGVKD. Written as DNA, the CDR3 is TGTGCCATCAGCTCAGGTGAGGGACTAGCGGGAAATGAGCAGTTCTTC. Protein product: CAISSGEGLAGNEQFF.

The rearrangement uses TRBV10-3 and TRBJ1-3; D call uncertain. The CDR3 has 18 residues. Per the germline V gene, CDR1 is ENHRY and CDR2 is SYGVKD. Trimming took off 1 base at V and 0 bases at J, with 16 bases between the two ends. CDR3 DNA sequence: TGTGCCATCAGTGAGTTCTTTCTTGACTCTGACTCTGGAAACACCATATATTTT. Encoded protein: CAISEFFLDSDSGNTIYF.

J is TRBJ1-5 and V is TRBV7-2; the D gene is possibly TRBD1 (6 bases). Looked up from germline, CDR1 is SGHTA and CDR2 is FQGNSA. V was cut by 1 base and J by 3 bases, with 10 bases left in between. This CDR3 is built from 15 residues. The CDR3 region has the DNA TGTGCCAGCAGCTTAGGCGGACAGTACAATCAGCCCCAGCATTTT. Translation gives CASSLGGQYNQPQHF.

CDR3 residues: CASSIGQGVSPLHF. CDR3 in DNA: TGTGCCAGTAGTATAGGGCAGGGGGTTTCACCCCTCCACTTT. V usage is TRBV19 and J usage is TRBJ1-6, with 7 bases matching TRBD1. Looked up from germline, CDR1 is LNHDA and CDR2 is SQIVND (reference sequence). The CDR3 runs 14 residues. Trimming cost V 1 base and J 9 bases; bases outside gene matches: 3.

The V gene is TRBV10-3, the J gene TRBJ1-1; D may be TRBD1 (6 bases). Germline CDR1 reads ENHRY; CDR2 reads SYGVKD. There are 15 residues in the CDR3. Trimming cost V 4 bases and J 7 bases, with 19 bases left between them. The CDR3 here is CAISVGAGEGNEAFF. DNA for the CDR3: TGTGCCATCAGTGTAGGCGCAGGGGAAGGGAATGAAGCTTTCTTT.

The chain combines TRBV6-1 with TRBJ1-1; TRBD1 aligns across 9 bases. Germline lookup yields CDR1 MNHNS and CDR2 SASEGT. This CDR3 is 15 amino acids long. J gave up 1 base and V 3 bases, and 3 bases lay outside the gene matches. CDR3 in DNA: TGTGCCAGCAGTGACGGGGACAGGGAGAACACTGAAGCTTTCTTT. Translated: CASSDGDRENTEAFF.